This TCR beta chain was recovered during a study of CD8 T cells in Susac syndrome. Notes on the study in general: The study recognized that the number of individuals in its TCR sequencing and HLA analysis was relatively small.

From blood CD8+ and CD4+ T cells, the TCR beta chain was sequenced. It was with random hexamers that roughly 0.45 to 1 ug RNA was reverse transcribed. TCR beta CDR3 was amplified by immunoSEQ covering 54 Vbeta and 13 Jbeta. TCRdb re-called the immunoSEQ multiplex PCR reads with MiXCR, one entry per CDR3 protein. The table has some 260,000 distinct CDR3 sequences, approximately 92% seen once; the top ten hold about 0.07%. CDR1 is LGHNA and CDR2 is YNFKEQ in the germline V gene. V lost 0 bases and J 3 bases, leaving 11 bases between the germline ends. The CDR3 consists of 15 residues. Turning to this clonotype: The antigen is undetermined.

This receptor was taken from a human donor with multiple sclerosis. Sequenced sample: CD4+ T cells from PBMCs. The gene calls are TRBV4-2 and TRBJ2-5, with D perhaps matching TRBD1 or TRBD2 (5 bases each). In DNA, the CDR3 is TGTGCCAGCAGCCAAGATGCGCGAGGGGAAGAGACCCAGTACTTC. Protein sequence: CASSQDARGEETQYF.